This TCR beta chain was identified during a study of T cell changes during pregnancy in multiple sclerosis. The germline gives CDR1 SGHTA, CDR2 FQGNSA. V lost 4 bases to trimming and J lost 1 base, with 10 bases between them. The CDR3 loop spans 14 amino acids. Sequenced by immunoSEQ multiplex PCR; TCRdb stores in-frame clones only, minus some. The sample lists tens of thousands of clones, 90% occurring once. The chain has TRBV7-2 and TRBJ1-2; D not resolved. The material was peripheral blood, obtained in the first trimester of pregnancy. This receptor was taken from a female donor in good health, enrolled as a control in a pregnancy study. CDR3 DNA sequence: TGTGCCAGCAGCTCCCTGACTCTTAACTATGGCTACACCTTC. Translation gives CASSSLTLNYGYTF. Variable domain in full (rest from reference TRBV7-2 and TRBJ1-2): GAGVSQSPSNKVTEKGKDVELRCDPISGHTALYWYRQSLGQGLEFLIYFQGNSAPDKSGLPSDRFSAERTGGSVSTLTIQRTQQEDSAVYLCASSSLTLNYGYTFGSGTRLTVV.